Below are 22 T cell receptor beta chains sequenced from a single sample in a study of blood T cell repertoires in COVID-19. The method was immunoSEQ multiplex PCR; TCRdb's version includes in-frame clones alone and lacks a portion of them. The sample yields about 210,000 clones, more than 80% seen once. The sequencing input was peripheral blood. The receptors come from a woman aged 80 or older with COVID-19, enrolled during active disease.

This clone was observed once. The chain has TRBV2 and TRBJ1-5, with D unresolved. The germline gives CDR1 SNHLY, CDR2 FYNNEI. The germline V and J ends were trimmed by 3 bases and 11 bases, with 8 bases remaining between them. The CDR3 consists of 11 residues. Written as DNA, the CDR3 is TGTGCCAGCAGTGAGGGAGGGACCCAGCATTTT. Amino acid sequence: CASSEGGTQHF.

The rearrangement uses TRBV10-3 and TRBJ2-7; tentatively, D is TRBD1 (6 bases). V shed 6 bases and J shed 0 bases, with 15 bases lying between them. Germline V lookup: CDR1 ENHRY, CDR2 SYGVKD. This CDR3 comprises 15 residues. The CDR3 nucleotides are TGTGCCATCAGCTCCGGGACACCGGGCTCCTACGAGCAGTACTTC. It encodes CAISSGTPGSYEQYF.

The CDR3 region is CASSWGTSRDEQFF. The CDR3 nucleotides read TGTGCCAGCAGCTGGGGGACTAGTAGGGATGAGCAGTTCTTC. V usage is TRBV3-1 (or the pseudogene TRBV3-2) and J usage is TRBJ2-1; 8 nucleotides align to TRBD2. The CDR3 is 14 amino acids. Germline V gene lookup returns CDR1 LGHDT and CDR2 YNNKEL (reference sequence). V was pared by 5 bases and J by 8 bases, with 8 bases of the junction left unmatched.

This chain links TRBV7-6 with TRBJ1-6, with D hard to call. This CDR3 contains 17 residues. Germline V gene data show CDR1 as SGHVS and CDR2 as FNYEAQ. The V end lost 4 bases, the J end lost 9 bases, and 22 bases lay between the germline ends. For the CDR3, the DNA is TGTGCCAGCAGCTCTGACCTGTCAGAGGGAGGGAGTTCACCCCTCCACTTT. Protein: CASSSDLSEGGSSPLHF. Filled out from reference TRBV7-6 and TRBJ1-6, the complete variable domain reads GAGVSQSPRYKVTKRGQDVALRCDPISGHVSLYWYRQALGQGPEFLTYFNYEAQQDKSGLPNDRFSAERPEGSISTLTIQRTEQRDSAMYRCASSSDLSEGGSSPLHFGNGTRLTVT.

CDR3 protein: CASSGGGRATSYNEQFF. The CDR3, as DNA: TGTGCCAGTAGTGGTGGCGGGAGGGCCACGTCCTACAATGAGCAGTTCTTC. This chain uses TRBV19 with TRBJ2-1, with 9 bases lining up with TRBD2. The germline gives CDR1 LNHDA, CDR2 SQIVND (reference sequence). The CDR3 consists of 17 residues. V gave up 5 bases and J gave up 1 base; unmatched junction bases: 9.

The chain has TRBV19 and TRBJ1-5, with 9 positions matching TRBD1. Germline CDR1 reads LNHDA; CDR2 reads SQIVND (reference sequence). CDR3 size: 14 residues. V trimming: 6 bases; J trimming: 5 bases; junction bases outside the gene matches: 5. The CDR3 DNA reads TGTGCCAGTAGAATGGGACAGGGCGATCAGCCCCAGCATTTT. This gives the protein CASRMGQGDQPQHF.

This clone was detected once. This chain links TRBV28 with TRBJ2-7, with TRBD1 identical over 7 bases. This CDR3 is 15 amino acids long. V was clipped by 3 bases and J by 3 bases; unmatched bases: 8. Germline CDR1 and CDR2: MDHEN and SYDVKM. The CDR3 reads CASSLLLGGRYEQYF. The CDR3 DNA sequence: TGTGCCAGCAGTTTGTTACTAGGGGGCCGCTACGAGCAGTACTTC. Full variable domain (rest looked up from reference TRBV28 and TRBJ2-7): DVKVTQSSRYLVKRTGEKVFLECVQDMDHENMFWYRQDPGLGLRLIYFSYDVKMKEKGDIPEGYSVSREKKERFSLILESASTNQTSMYLCASSLLLGGRYEQYFGPGTRLTVT.

Turning to this clone: The identical CDR3 is also encoded by other nucleotide sequences in the sample. The chain combines TRBV9 with TRBJ2-3; D remains ambiguous. The CDR3 has 13 amino acids. Per germline, CDR1 SGDLS and CDR2 YYNGEE. With 0 bases removed from V and 3 bases from J, the gap between germline ends came to 5 bases. The CDR3 is CASSVALTDTQYF. The CDR3 bases are TGTGCCAGCAGCGTAGCATTGACAGATACGCAGTATTTT.

Concerning this clone itself: The sample has other DNA sequences that encode this CDR3 too. The V call is TRBV20-1, the J call TRBJ2-5, with D uncertain. The ends were cut back, 3 bases at V and 5 bases at J, with 10 bases in the middle. CDR1 and CDR2 from the germline V gene are DFQATT and SNEGSKA (reference sequence). The CDR3 extends over 12 amino acids. The chain's CDR3 is CSASGSGETQYF. CDR3 DNA: TGCAGTGCTAGTGGGTCCGGGGAGACCCAGTACTTC.

This chain uses TRBV2 with TRBJ1-2; D is uncertain. Germline CDR1 SNHLY, CDR2 FYNNEI. The germline V and J ends were trimmed by 2 bases and 0 bases, with 10 bases remaining between them. CDR3 size: 15 residues. DNA of the CDR3: TGTGCCAGCAGTGAATTAGCGGTAGCTAACTATGGCTACACCTTC. Encoded protein: CASSELAVANYGYTF. Complete variable domain (other parts from reference TRBV2 and TRBJ1-2): EPEVTQTPSHQVTQMGQEVILRCVPISNHLYFYWYRQILGQKVEFLVSFYNNEISEKSEIFDDQFSVERPDGSNFTLKIRSTKLEDSAMYFCASSELAVANYGYTFGSGTRLTVV.

The rearrangement joins TRBV6-5 to TRBJ1-1; weak D call: TRBD1 (6 bases). The CDR3 covers 14 residues. V dropped 7 bases and J dropped 7 bases, with 19 bases sitting between them. From germline, CDR1 is MNHEY and CDR2 SVGAGI. CDR3 sequence reads: CASILFQGNFEAFF. CDR3 coding DNA: TGTGCCAGCATCTTATTCCAGGGGAACTTTGAAGCTTTCTTT.

The genes are TRBV19 and TRBJ2-2; the match to TRBD1 covers 10 bases. The junction had 9 bases not matched to a gene; V was cut back by 8 bases and J by 6 bases. The V gene's germline CDR1 is LNHDA and CDR2 SQIVND (reference sequence). The CDR3 has 15 residues. In DNA, the CDR3 is TGTGCCAGTTTTCCGGGACAGGGGCGCCCCGGGGAGCTGTTTTTT. Amino acid sequence: CASFPGQGRPGELFF. The entire variable domain, with the rest obtained from reference TRBV19 and TRBJ2-2, is as follows: DGGITQSPKYLFRKEGQNVTLSCEQNLNHDAMYWYRQDPGQGLRLIYYSQIVNDFQKGDIAEGYSVSREKKESFPLTVTSAQKNPTAFYLCASFPGQGRPGELFFGEGSRLTVL.

The rearrangement joins TRBV24-1 to TRBJ2-7; 9 bases agree with TRBD1. CDR1 is KGHDR, CDR2 SFDVKD, per germline. The CDR3 loop spans 13 amino acids. V dropped 5 bases and J dropped 7; count of bases not matched to a gene: 5. The CDR3 is CATSGTGVGEQYF. The CDR3 region has the DNA TGTGCCACCAGTGGGACAGGGGTGGGTGAGCAGTACTTC.

The chain employs TRBV2 and TRBJ2-6, with 7 bases identical to TRBD1. The V gene end was trimmed by 7 bases and the J gene end by 1 base; junction bases not matched to a gene: 13. Germline V gene lookup returns CDR1 SNHLY and CDR2 FYNNEI. This CDR3 is built from 18 residues. CDR3 in amino acids: CASTSRQGRGSGANVLTF. The CDR3, as DNA: TGTGCCAGCACCAGCCGACAGGGCCGTGGATCTGGGGCCAACGTCCTGACTTTC.

The chain couples TRBV20-1 to TRBJ1-1, with D possibly TRBD1 on 6 matching bases. V lost 3 bases and J 11 bases, leaving 19 bases between the germline ends. The CDR3 loop spans 13 amino acids. Looked up from germline, CDR1 is DFQATT and CDR2 is SNEGSKA (reference sequence). CDR3: CSASRPGQLGAFF. CDR3 bases: TGCAGTGCTAGTAGGCCCGGACAGCTTGGGGCTTTCTTT.

The chain has TRBV5-1 and TRBJ2-7; 9 bases match TRBD2. The CDR3 totals 15 residues. V lost 4 bases and J lost 0; bases outside the gene matches: 5. Germline assignment: CDR1 SGHRS and CDR2 YFSETQ. The CDR3 spells CASSPRTSASYEQYF. The CDR3 coding sequence is TGCGCCAGCAGCCCCCGGACTAGCGCCTCCTACGAGCAGTACTTC.

In DNA form, the CDR3 reads TGTGCCAGCAGCTTACCGGGACTAGGATCGCGGGAGCAGTACTTC. Amino acids: CASSLPGLGSREQYF. The chain uses TRBV5-4 and TRBJ2-7; 8 nucleotides agree with TRBD2. Losses at the gene ends were 2 bases for V and 7 bases for J; bases not matched to a gene: 11. Germline CDR1 reads SGHNT; CDR2 reads YYREEE (reference sequence). CDR3 length: 15 residues.

The V call is TRBV18, the J call TRBJ2-2, with TRBD1 identical over 7 bases. V was pared by 2 bases and J by 6 bases, with 3 bases of the junction left unmatched. The germline CDR1 and CDR2 sequences are KGHSH and LQKENI. The CDR3 spans 14 residues. CDR3: CASSPDRVAGELFF. CDR3 coding DNA: TGTGCCAGCTCACCAGACAGGGTAGCCGGGGAGCTGTTTTTT.

The chain uses TRBV5-8 and TRBJ1-2; D remains ambiguous. Germline V gives CDR1 SGHTS, CDR2 YDEGEE. V lost 1 base, J lost 4 bases, and 8 bases lay in between. The CDR3 length is 13 residues. CDR3: CASSLSDGYGYTF. For the CDR3, the DNA is TGTGCCAGCAGCTTGAGCGATGGCTATGGCTACACCTTC.

The chain carries TRBV10-3 and TRBJ2-1, with 9 bases fitting TRBD2. CDR1 is ENHRY and CDR2 is SYGVKD in the germline V gene. J was trimmed by 2 bases and V by 3 bases; bases with no gene match: 2. This CDR3 has 15 amino acids. CDR3 in amino acids: CAISDIAGAYNEQFF. The CDR3 DNA reads as TGTGCCATCAGTGATATAGCGGGAGCCTACAATGAGCAGTTCTTC.

The V call is TRBV19, the J call TRBJ2-1, with TRBD2 matching 9 bases. This CDR3 spans 13 amino acids. Per the germline V gene, CDR1 is LNHDA and CDR2 is SQIVND (reference sequence). The ends lost 7 bases at V and 9 bases at J; junction bases unmatched: 7. The CDR3 protein is CASMTTSGREQFF. CDR3 coding DNA: TGTGCCAGTATGACAACTAGCGGGCGTGAGCAGTTCTTC.

Turning to this clone: Other DNA sequences within the sample encode an identical CDR3. The chain joins TRBV6-2 or TRBV6-3 to TRBJ1-5; D might be TRBD1 (5 bases). CDR1 is MNHEY and CDR2 is SVGEGT in the germline V gene. The CDR3 consists of 14 residues. The V end lost 3 bases, the J end lost 4 bases, and 10 bases lay between the germline ends. The CDR3 DNA reads as TGTGCCAGCAGTTATTGGGGGGGGAATCAGCCCCAGCATTTT. Translation: CASSYWGGNQPQHF.